Sequencing of this TCR beta chain was carried out in a study of cytomegalovirus exposure and HLA in healthy donors. The wider study: Some 85 million unique TCRs from HLA-typed donors were held in an early data release. Study-level findings and limits: TCR sequences were mostly rare, though some public TCRs occurred in many donors. Investigators reported approximately 150 TCR beta chains as tied to cytomegalovirus.

CDR3 length equals 13 residues. Germline V lookup: CDR1 LNHDA, CDR2 SQIVND (reference sequence). V shed 1 base, J shed 6 bases, and the junction held 0 bases outside the gene matches. On this clone: The antigen is not known.

PCR involved 60 Vbeta and 13 Jbeta primers. TCRdb keeps only in-frame clones here, not all; method: immunoSEQ multiplex PCR. The table has tens of thousands of clones, about four fifths seen once. The receptor's source is a male donor in good health and CMV-seropositive. Sequenced input: PBMCs. The chain couples TRBV19 to TRBJ2-7; TRBD1 matches 10 bases. CDR3 in DNA: TGTGCCAGTAGTATAGGGGACAGGGGCGAGCAGTACTTC. Protein: CASSIGDRGEQYF.